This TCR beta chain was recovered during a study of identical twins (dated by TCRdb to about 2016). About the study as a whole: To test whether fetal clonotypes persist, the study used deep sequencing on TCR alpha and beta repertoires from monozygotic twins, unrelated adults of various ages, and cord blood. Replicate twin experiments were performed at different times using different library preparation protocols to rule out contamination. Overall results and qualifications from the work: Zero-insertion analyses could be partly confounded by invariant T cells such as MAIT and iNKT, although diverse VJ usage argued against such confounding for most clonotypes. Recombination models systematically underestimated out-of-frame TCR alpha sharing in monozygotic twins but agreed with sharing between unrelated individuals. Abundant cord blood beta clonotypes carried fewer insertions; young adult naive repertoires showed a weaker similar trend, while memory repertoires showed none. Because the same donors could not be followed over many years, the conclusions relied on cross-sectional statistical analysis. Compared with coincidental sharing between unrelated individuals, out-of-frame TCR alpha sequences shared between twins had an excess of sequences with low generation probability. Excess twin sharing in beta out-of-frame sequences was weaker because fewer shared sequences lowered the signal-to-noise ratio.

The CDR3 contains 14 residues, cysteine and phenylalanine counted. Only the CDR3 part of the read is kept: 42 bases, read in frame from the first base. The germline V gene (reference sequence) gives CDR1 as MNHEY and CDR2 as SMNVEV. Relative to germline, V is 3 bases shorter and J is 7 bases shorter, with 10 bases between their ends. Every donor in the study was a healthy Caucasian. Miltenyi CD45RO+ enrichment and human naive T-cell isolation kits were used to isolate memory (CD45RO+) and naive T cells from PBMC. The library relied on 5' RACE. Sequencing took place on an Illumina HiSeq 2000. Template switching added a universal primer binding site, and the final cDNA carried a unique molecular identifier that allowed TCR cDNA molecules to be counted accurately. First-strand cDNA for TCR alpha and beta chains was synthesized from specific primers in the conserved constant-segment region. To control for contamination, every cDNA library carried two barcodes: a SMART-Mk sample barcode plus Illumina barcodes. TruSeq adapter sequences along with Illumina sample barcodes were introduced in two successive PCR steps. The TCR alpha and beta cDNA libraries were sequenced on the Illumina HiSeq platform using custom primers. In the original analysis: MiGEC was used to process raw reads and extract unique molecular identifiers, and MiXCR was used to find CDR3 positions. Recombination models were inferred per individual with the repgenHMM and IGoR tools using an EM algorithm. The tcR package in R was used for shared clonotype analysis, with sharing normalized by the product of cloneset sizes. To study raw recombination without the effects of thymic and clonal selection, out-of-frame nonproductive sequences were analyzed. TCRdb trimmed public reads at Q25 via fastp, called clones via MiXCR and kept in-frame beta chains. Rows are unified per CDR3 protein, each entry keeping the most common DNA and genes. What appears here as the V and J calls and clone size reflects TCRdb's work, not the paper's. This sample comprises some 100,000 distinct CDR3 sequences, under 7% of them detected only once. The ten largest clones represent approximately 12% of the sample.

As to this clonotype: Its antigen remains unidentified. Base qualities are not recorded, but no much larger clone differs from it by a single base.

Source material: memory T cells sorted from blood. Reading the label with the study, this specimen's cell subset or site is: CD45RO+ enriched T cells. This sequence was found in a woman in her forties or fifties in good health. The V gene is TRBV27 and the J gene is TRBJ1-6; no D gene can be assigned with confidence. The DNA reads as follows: TGTGCCAGCAGTTTGAACACCTTGAATTCACCCCTCCACTTT. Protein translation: CASSLNTLNSPLHF.